These T cell receptor beta chains were read from a single sample in a study of OX40 agonist ivuxolimab in advanced cancers. TCRdb's table, derived via immunoSEQ multiplex PCR, lists solely in-frame clones and lacks some. The sample holds tens of thousands of clones, around 83% seen once. The sample here was CD4+ or CD8+ T cells sorted from blood, taken in a trial of the OX40 agonist ivuxolimab. The receptors here all came from an adult with an advanced solid tumor such as melanoma, head and neck, liver or kidney cancer. Each CDR3 is given with its conserved first and last residue. The D gene is left open where the match is weak. Size values are once, few and many counts, or a class for expanded clones, and some rows have none.

size: NA; V: TRBV11-1; J: TRBJ2-7; D: NA; CDR3: CASSLPTERSEQYF; DNA: TGTGCCAGCAGCTTACCGACTGAGCGGAGCGAGCAGTACTTC
size: NA; V: TRBV7-3; J: TRBJ2-1; D: NA; CDR3: CASSSGEQFF; DNA: TGTGCCAGCAGCTCTGGTGAGCAGTTCTTC
size: NA; V: TRBV7-2; J: TRBJ2-5; D: NA; CDR3: CASSFLFGAGATQETQYF; DNA: TGTGCCAGCAGCTTCCTCTTTGGGGCAGGCGCTACCCAAGAGACCCAGTACTTC
size: NA; V: TRBV9; J: TRBJ1-1; D: NA; CDR3: CASSVDAGLNTEAFF; DNA: TGTGCCAGCAGCGTAGATGCGGGGTTGAACACTGAAGCTTTCTTT
size: NA; V: TRBV27; J: TRBJ1-6; D: NA; CDR3: CASSLQNPLYNSPLHF; DNA: TGTGCCAGCAGTCTACAGAATCCCCTCTATAATTCACCCCTCCACTTT
size: NA; V: TRBV4-1; J: TRBJ2-4; D: NA; CDR3: CASSQPSEGLAKNIQYF; DNA: TGCGCCAGCAGCCAACCGAGCGAAGGACTAGCCAAAAACATTCAGTACTTC
size: NA; V: TRBV9; J: TRBJ1-3; D: NA; CDR3: CASSEGKGYSGNTIYF; DNA: TGTGCCAGCAGCGAGGGTAAAGGGTACTCTGGAAACACCATATATTTT
size: NA; V: TRBV5-5; J: TRBJ2-1; D: NA; CDR3: CASSFNYNEQFF; DNA: TGTGCCAGCAGCTTCAACTACAATGAGCAGTTCTTC
size: NA; V: TRBV5-6; J: TRBJ2-5; D: TRBD2; CDR3: CASSLELAGAQETQYF; DNA: TGTGCCAGCAGCTTGGAGCTAGCGGGGGCCCAAGAGACCCAGTACTTC
size: NA; V: TRBV6-6; J: TRBJ1-1; D: TRBD1; CDR3: CASRRPGDRATEAFF; DNA: TGTGCCAGCAGGCGCCCCGGGGACAGGGCCACTGAAGCTTTCTTT
size: NA; V: TRBV2; J: TRBJ2-7; D: NA; CDR3: CASSDRASREQYF; DNA: TGTGCCAGCAGTGACAGGGCCTCGCGCGAGCAGTACTTC
size: NA; V: TRBV28; J: TRBJ1-1; D: TRBD1; CDR3: CASSVTGGRTEAFF; DNA: TGTGCCAGCAGTGTGACAGGGGGAAGGACTGAAGCTTTCTTT
size: few; V: TRBV4-2; J: TRBJ1-5; D: NA; CDR3: CASSQEGADSNQPQHF; DNA: TGTGCCAGCAGCCAAGAAGGGGCGGATAGCAATCAGCCCCAGCATTTT
size: medium-sized; V: TRBV10-2; J: TRBJ1-5; D: TRBD1; CDR3: CASSFAGTGNQPQHF; DNA: TGCGCCAGCAGCTTTGCCGGGACAGGGAATCAGCCCCAGCATTTT
size: NA; V: TRBV9; J: TRBJ2-4; D: NA; CDR3: CASSVGSRGSENIQYF; DNA: TGTGCCAGCAGCGTAGGCTCACGGGGTTCGGAGAACATTCAGTACTTC
size: NA; V: TRBV5-6; J: TRBJ1-6; D: TRBD1; CDR3: CASSPNRGLNSPLHF; DNA: TGTGCCAGCAGCCCGAACAGGGGCTTGAATTCACCCCTCCACTTT
size: NA; V: TRBV18; J: TRBJ1-3; D: NA; CDR3: CASSNTRQASGNTIYF; DNA: TGTGCCAGCTCCAATACTCGACAGGCCTCTGGAAACACCATATATTTT
size: NA; V: TRBV6-6; J: TRBJ1-1; D: NA; CDR3: CASSDRRTEAFF; DNA: TGTGCCAGCAGCGACCGGCGGACTGAAGCTTTCTTT
size: NA; V: TRBV10-3; J: TRBJ1-1; D: NA; CDR3: CAISELIGLEAFF; DNA: TGTGCCATCAGTGAGTTAATCGGCCTCGAAGCTTTCTTT
size: few; V: TRBV27; J: TRBJ1-3; D: TRBD1; CDR3: CASKTGFRENTIYF; DNA: TGTGCCAGTAAGACAGGGTTTCGGGAAAACACCATATATTTT
size: NA; V: TRBV27; J: TRBJ2-3; D: TRBD2; CDR3: CASSPLAGGLDTQYF; DNA: TGTGCCAGCAGTCCACTAGCGGGAGGGCTAGATACGCAGTATTTT
size: NA; V: TRBV27; J: TRBJ1-3; D: NA; CDR3: CASSSQPRNTIYF; DNA: TGTGCCAGCAGTTCCCAACCCAGGAACACCATATATTTT
size: NA; V: TRBV19; J: TRBJ2-3; D: NA; CDR3: CASSMWSTKDTQYF; DNA: TGTGCCAGTAGTATGTGGTCCACCAAAGATACGCAGTATTTT
size: NA; V: TRBV5-8; J: TRBJ2-7; D: NA; CDR3: CASSLELASYEQYF; DNA: TGTGCCAGCAGCTTGGAACTGGCCTCCTACGAGCAGTACTTC
size: NA; V: TRBV5-1; J: TRBJ2-3; D: NA; CDR3: CASSLRSTDTQYF; DNA: TGCGCCAGCAGCTTGAGGTCCACAGATACGCAGTATTTT
size: once; V: TRBV4-2; J: TRBJ1-1; D: TRBD1; CDR3: CASSQLQDRGLAEAFF; DNA: TGTGCCAGCAGCCAACTTCAGGACAGGGGGCTCGCTGAAGCTTTCTTT
size: NA; V: TRBV27; J: TRBJ1-6; D: NA; CDR3: CASRRSYNSPLHF; DNA: TGTGCCAGCAGACGCTCCTATAATTCACCCCTCCACTTT
size: NA; V: TRBV27; J: TRBJ1-5; D: NA; CDR3: CASSFGTEVGPQHF; DNA: TGTGCCAGCAGTTTCGGGACGGAAGTAGGACCCCAGCATTTT
size: NA; V: TRBV4-1; J: TRBJ1-1; D: NA; CDR3: CASSLTNTEAFF; DNA: TGCGCCAGCAGCTTAACTAACACTGAAGCTTTCTTT
size: NA; V: TRBV27; J: TRBJ2-1; D: NA; CDR3: CASTAWGDRSNEQFF; DNA: TGTGCCAGCACCGCCTGGGGGGACCGGAGCAATGAGCAGTTCTTC
size: NA; V: TRBV4-1; J: TRBJ1-5; D: NA; CDR3: CASSRGGVRNQPQHF; DNA: TGCGCCAGCAGCCGTGGAGGAGTTAGGAATCAGCCCCAGCATTTT
size: NA; V: TRBV7-9; J: TRBJ1-2; D: NA; CDR3: CASDPLTRVNYGYTF; DNA: TGTGCCAGCGATCCTCTGACCCGGGTTAACTATGGCTACACCTTC
size: NA; V: TRBV30; J: TRBJ1-5; D: NA; CDR3: CAWTSSGGARQPQHF; DNA: TGTGCCTGGACCTCTTCGGGGGGGGCTCGTCAGCCCCAGCATTTT
size: NA; V: TRBV6-5; J: TRBJ1-4; D: NA; CDR3: CASSYGPGSNEKLFF; DNA: TGTGCCAGCAGTTACGGGCCAGGGTCTAATGAAAAACTGTTTTTT
size: once; V: TRBV18; J: TRBJ2-5; D: NA; CDR3: CASSAGQQETQYF; DNA: TGTGCCAGCTCTGCCGGACAGCAAGAGACCCAGTACTTC
size: once; V: TRBV5-4; J: TRBJ1-1; D: NA; CDR3: CASGSVNTEAFF; DNA: TGTGCCAGCGGCTCGGTGAACACTGAAGCTTTCTTT
size: NA; V: TRBV7-9; J: TRBJ1-1; D: NA; CDR3: CASSSSLGYTEAFF; DNA: TGTGCCAGCAGCTCCTCTCTCGGATACACTGAAGCTTTCTTT
size: NA; V: TRBV6-1; J: TRBJ1-5; D: TRBD1; CDR3: CASSEVGGQAAAQHF; DNA: TGTGCCAGCAGTGAAGTCGGGGGACAGGCTGCGGCCCAGCATTTT
size: NA; V: TRBV23-1; J: TRBJ1-1; D: NA; CDR3: CASSLTLVKARNTEAFF; DNA: TGCGCCAGCAGTCTCACCCTGGTGAAGGCCCGGAACACTGAAGCTTTCTTT
size: NA; V: TRBV6-5; J: TRBJ2-1; D: NA; CDR3: CASSYPGASYNEQFF; DNA: TGTGCCAGCAGTTACCCCGGGGCCTCCTACAATGAGCAGTTCTTC
size: once; V: TRBV7-9; J: TRBJ2-3; D: NA; CDR3: CASSFEGKGTDTQYF; DNA: TGTGCCAGCAGCTTTGAGGGAAAGGGCACAGATACGCAGTATTTT
size: NA; V: TRBV7-9; J: TRBJ1-2; D: NA; CDR3: CASTGPGPRGYTF; DNA: TGTGCCAGCACCGGCCCAGGGCCCAGGGGCTACACCTTC
size: NA; V: TRBV5-6; J: TRBJ1-2; D: NA; CDR3: CASSGKDRANYGYTF; DNA: TGTGCCAGCAGCGGGAAGGACCGAGCTAACTATGGCTACACCTTC
size: once; V: TRBV25-1; J: TRBJ1-6; D: TRBD1; CDR3: CASSGQGASPLHF; DNA: TGTGCCAGCAGTGGACAGGGGGCTTCACCCCTCCACTTT
size: once; V: TRBV2; J: TRBJ2-3; D: NA; CDR3: CASSETQVGRHTQYF; DNA: TGTGCCAGCAGTGAGACCCAGGTTGGGAGGCATACGCAGTATTTT
size: NA; V: TRBV2; J: TRBJ1-5; D: NA; CDR3: CASSATGNSNQPQHF; DNA: TGTGCCAGCAGTGCTACAGGGAATAGCAATCAGCCCCAGCATTTT
size: NA; V: TRBV30; J: TRBJ2-7; D: NA; CDR3: CAWSRSQEQYF; DNA: TGTGCCTGGAGCCGCTCTCAGGAGCAGTACTTC
size: NA; V: TRBV27; J: TRBJ2-7; D: TRBD1; CDR3: CASSFTRGPYEQYF; DNA: TGTGCCAGCAGTTTTACCAGGGGGCCCTACGAGCAGTACTTC
size: NA; V: TRBV30; J: TRBJ1-6; D: TRBD1; CDR3: CAWSRDRVSPLHF; DNA: TGTGCCTGGAGTCGTGACAGGGTTTCACCCCTCCACTTT
size: once; V: TRBV30; J: TRBJ1-6; D: NA; CDR3: CAWSVGPYNSPLHF; DNA: TGTGCCTGGAGTGTGGGCCCTTATAATTCACCCCTCCACTTT
size: NA; V: TRBV5-5; J: TRBJ1-3; D: NA; CDR3: CASSLVPASGNTIYF; DNA: TGTGCCAGCAGCTTGGTCCCAGCCTCTGGAAACACCATATATTTT
size: NA; V: TRBV5-1; J: TRBJ1-1; D: NA; CDR3: CASSLAWGENTEAFF; DNA: TGCGCCAGCAGCTTGGCCTGGGGAGAGAACACTGAAGCTTTCTTT
size: NA; V: TRBV19; J: TRBJ1-5; D: NA; CDR3: CATRRGGPYSNQPQHF; DNA: TGTGCCACCAGGAGAGGGGGTCCCTATAGCAATCAGCCCCAGCATTTT
size: NA; V: TRBV5-1; J: TRBJ1-6; D: NA; CDR3: CASSLSGASSYNSPLHF; DNA: TGCGCCAGCAGCTTGTCAGGGGCGAGCTCCTATAATTCACCCCTCCACTTT